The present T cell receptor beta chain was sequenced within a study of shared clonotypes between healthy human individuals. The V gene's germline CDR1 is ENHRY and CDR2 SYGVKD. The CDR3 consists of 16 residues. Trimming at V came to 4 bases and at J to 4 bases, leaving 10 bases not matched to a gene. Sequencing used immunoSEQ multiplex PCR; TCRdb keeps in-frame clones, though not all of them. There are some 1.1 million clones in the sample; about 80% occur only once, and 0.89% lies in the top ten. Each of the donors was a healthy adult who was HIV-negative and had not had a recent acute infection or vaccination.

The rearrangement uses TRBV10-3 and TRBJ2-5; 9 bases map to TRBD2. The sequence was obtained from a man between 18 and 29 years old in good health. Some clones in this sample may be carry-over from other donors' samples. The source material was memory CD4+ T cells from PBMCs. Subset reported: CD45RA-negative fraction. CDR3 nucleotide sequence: TGTGCCATCAGTGGTGATAGCGGGAGTTCCGGAGAGACCCAGTACTTC. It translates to CAISGDSGSSGETQYF.